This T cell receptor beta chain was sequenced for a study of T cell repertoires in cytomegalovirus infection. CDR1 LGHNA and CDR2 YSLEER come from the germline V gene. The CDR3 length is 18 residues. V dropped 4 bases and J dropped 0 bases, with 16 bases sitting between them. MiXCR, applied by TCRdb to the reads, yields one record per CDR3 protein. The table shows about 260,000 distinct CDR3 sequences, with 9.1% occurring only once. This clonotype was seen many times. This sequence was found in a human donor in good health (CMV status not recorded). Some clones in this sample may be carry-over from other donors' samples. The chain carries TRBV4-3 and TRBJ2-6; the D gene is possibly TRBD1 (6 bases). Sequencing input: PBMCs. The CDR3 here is CASSRDVGGSSGANVLTF. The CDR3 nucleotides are TGCGCCAGCAGCCGAGACGTAGGGGGAAGCTCTGGGGCCAACGTCCTGACTTTC.